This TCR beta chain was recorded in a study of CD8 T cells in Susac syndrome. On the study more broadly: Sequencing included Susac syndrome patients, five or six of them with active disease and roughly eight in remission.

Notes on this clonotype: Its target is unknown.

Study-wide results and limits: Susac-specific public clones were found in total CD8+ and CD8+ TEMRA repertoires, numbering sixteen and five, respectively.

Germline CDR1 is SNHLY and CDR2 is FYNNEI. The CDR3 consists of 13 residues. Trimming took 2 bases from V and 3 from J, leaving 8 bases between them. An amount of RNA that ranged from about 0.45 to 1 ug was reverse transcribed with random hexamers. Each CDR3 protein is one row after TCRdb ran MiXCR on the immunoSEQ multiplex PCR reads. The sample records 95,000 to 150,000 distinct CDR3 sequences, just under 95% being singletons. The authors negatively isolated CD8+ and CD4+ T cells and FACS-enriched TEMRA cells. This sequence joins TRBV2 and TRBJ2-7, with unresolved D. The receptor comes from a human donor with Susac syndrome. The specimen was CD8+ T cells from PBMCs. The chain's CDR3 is CASSESTVYEQYF. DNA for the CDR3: TGTGCCAGCAGTGAAAGTACCGTCTACGAGCAGTACTTC.